A selection of T cell receptor beta chains follows, all from one sample in a study of blood T cell repertoires in COVID-19. The protocol was immunoSEQ multiplex PCR, while the TCRdb copy is restricted to in-frame clones and leaves out a portion. The table has approximately 200,000 clones, approximately 88% seen once. Sequencing was carried out using peripheral blood. The receptors were gathered from a woman aged 30 to 39 with acute or convalescent COVID-19. The CDR3 runs from the conserved cysteine through the conserved F or W.

len	v_gene	j_gene	CDR3aa
14	TRBV11-2	TRBJ2-2	CASNIRSNTGELFF
15	TRBV28	TRBJ2-7	CASSSPRTANYEQYF
12	TRBV11-3	TRBJ2-1	CASSPTSREQFF
11	TRBV20-1	TRBJ2-1	CSARTSVEQFF
14	TRBV28	TRBJ1-5	CASSSSYLQGLMHF
17	TRBV28	TRBJ2-2	CASSLGGLAGAPGELFF
14	TRBV3-1/TRBV3-2	TRBJ2-1	CASSQEGQGSEQFF
16	TRBV6-4	TRBJ2-1	CASSDGSGRVYNEQFF
12	TRBV6-4	TRBJ2-1	CAPGQGGNEQFF
13	TRBV20-1	TRBJ1-1	CSASRDLGTEAFF
13	TRBV29-1	TRBJ2-1	CSAEEVAGNEQFF
13	TRBV28	TRBJ1-6	CASTGVDNSPLHF
14	TRBV28	TRBJ2-2	CASSPLSFTGELFF
15	TRBV29-1	TRBJ1-1	CSVRDRGRLRSEAFF
17	TRBV19	TRBJ2-2	CASSIETSGSRTGELFF
12	TRBV6-5	TRBJ2-3	CASSPPGQMQYF
15	TRBV5-1	TRBJ2-1	CASSLAVLAYNEQFF
13	TRBV11-2	TRBJ1-5	CASSLVSSQPQHF
13	TRBV24-1	TRBJ2-1	CATSGVDVDEQFF
12	TRBV20-1	TRBJ2-7	CSASPDRDEQYF
12	TRBV7-9	TRBJ2-7	CATQGATYEQYF
13	TRBV7-4	TRBJ1-5	CASSFIDPSLEHF
13	TRBV5-4	TRBJ1-2	CASSRDGNYGYTF
15	TRBV5-6	TRBJ2-5	CASSLDGSPQETQYF
15	TRBV21-1	TRBJ2-1	CASLGQLAAPNEQFF
13	TRBV6-5	TRBJ2-1	CASRPPGYNEQFF
13	TRBV5-4	TRBJ2-3	CASSGTSTDTQYF
13	TRBV9	TRBJ2-1	CASSVVLVGEQFF
13	TRBV2	TRBJ1-2	CASSEITGRGYTF
13	TRBV29-1	TRBJ2-1	CSGAFPGRNEQFF